Shown below are 30 T cell receptor beta chains from a single sample sequenced in a study of CD8 T cells in Susac syndrome. Reverse transcription of roughly 0.5 to 1 ug RNA was carried out with random hexamers. TCRdb analysed the immunoSEQ multiplex PCR reads with MiXCR anew, one entry per CDR3 protein. The table records about 300,000 distinct CDR3 sequences, approximately 91% of them present only once. Material: CD8+ T cells from PBMCs. The receptors originated from a human donor with multiple sclerosis.

This chain links TRBV12-3 or TRBV12-4 with TRBJ2-7; 11 nucleotides agree with TRBD1. V shed 5 bases, J shed 7 bases, and the junction held 7 bases outside the gene matches. This CDR3 contains 14 residues. The CDR3 reads CASSPRTGGEEQYF. The CDR3 bases are TGTGCCAGCAGTCCACGGACAGGGGGCGAAGAGCAGTACTTC.

V and J are TRBV4-3 and TRBJ2-7; TRBD2 matches at 10 bases. Germline values: CDR1 LGHNA, CDR2 YSLEER. This CDR3 is built from 15 residues. V shed 2 bases, J shed 1 base, and the junction held 2 bases outside the gene matches. The CDR3 reads CASSQTSGKSYEQYF. CDR3 coding DNA: TGCGCCAGCAGCCAAACTAGCGGGAAGTCCTACGAGCAGTACTTC.

V usage is TRBV7-2 and J usage is TRBJ1-2; D gene unclear. Between the trimmed V and J ends, which lost 3 bases and 5 bases, there was a span of 10 bases. Per the germline V gene, CDR1 is SGHTA and CDR2 is FQGNSA. The CDR3 spans 13 residues. The CDR3 region is CASSLGKTYGYTF. CDR3 in DNA: TGTGCCAGCAGCTTGGGAAAAACTTATGGCTACACCTTC.

This rearrangement joins TRBV5-1 to TRBJ2-7; 9 bases are shared with TRBD1. Germline CDR1 is SGHRS and CDR2 is YFSETQ. The CDR3 has 14 amino acids. Germline trimming cut 7 bases from V and 2 bases from J; bases unmatched to any gene: 7. CDR3: CASEPGQGPYEQYF. The CDR3 nucleotides are TGCGCCAGCGAACCGGGACAGGGTCCCTACGAGCAGTACTTC.

The chain couples TRBV6-1 to TRBJ2-7, with 7 bases that match TRBD1. Germline V gene sequence: CDR1 MNHNS, CDR2 SASEGT. This CDR3 region has 15 residues. V lost 6 bases and J lost 3; bases outside the gene matches: 11. CDR3 in amino acids: CASSEWTGSRYEQYF. In DNA form, the CDR3 reads TGTGCCAGCAGCGAATGGACAGGTTCCCGCTACGAGCAGTACTTC.

The chain recombines TRBV23-1 with TRBJ2-1; D is unresolved. TRBV23-1 counts as an open reading frame of uncertain function. The CDR3 length is 16 residues. V was clipped by 7 bases and J by 10 bases, with 26 bases between them. The CDR3 DNA sequence: TGCGCCAGCACCCCATGGGAACGAGTAAAGTGTCACGAGCAGTTCTTC. Its protein product is CASTPWERVKCHEQFF.

The chain has TRBV7-8 and TRBJ1-2, with D maybe TRBD1 (5 bases). Trimming took 1 base from V and 5 from J, leaving 11 bases between them. Looked up from germline, CDR1 is SGHVS and CDR2 is FQNEAQ. The CDR3 has 14 residues. The CDR3 bases are TGTGCCAGCAGCTTAGTGGGGGAGCTATATGGCTACACCTTC. This sequence encodes CASSLVGELYGYTF.

The rearrangement links TRBV9 to TRBJ1-2; D perhaps matches TRBD1 (5 bases). CDR1 is SGDLS, CDR2 YYNGEE, per germline. This CDR3 contains 15 residues. The V end lost 1 base, the J end lost 3 bases, and 13 bases lay between the germline ends. The DNA for the CDR3 is TGTGCCAGCAGCGTAAACCCCGACAGAGACTATGGCTACACCTTC. It codes for CASSVNPDRDYGYTF.

V and J are TRBV6-5 and TRBJ2-7; no firm D call. In germline, CDR1 is MNHEY, CDR2 SVGAGI. V was shortened by 5 bases and J by 9 bases, with 14 bases between the two germline ends. There are 12 residues in the CDR3. The CDR3 DNA reads as TGTGCCAGCAGTCCACCGGGTTGGGGGCAGTACTTC. It codes for CASSPPGWGQYF.

This clonotype was seen a single time. J is TRBJ2-5 and V is TRBV7-9, with D possibly being TRBD2 (6 bases). The CDR3 length is 11 residues. Between the trimmed V and J ends, which lost 6 bases and 7 bases, there was a span of 9 bases. Germline CDR1 and CDR2: SEHNR and FQNEAQ (reference sequence). The CDR3 is CASRGGTTQYF. The DNA of the CDR3 is TGTGCCAGCAGGGGAGGCACGACCCAGTACTTC.

This chain links TRBV7-3 with TRBJ2-1; 8 bases line up with TRBD1. The germline CDR1 and CDR2 sequences are SGHTA and FQGTGA. Germline trimming cut 6 bases from V and 5 bases from J; bases unmatched to any gene: 9. CDR3 size: 15 residues. Written as DNA, the CDR3 is TGTGCCAGCAGTTTTACAGGGGGGCTTAACAATGAGCAGTTCTTC. Translating it yields CASSFTGGLNNEQFF.

This sequence joins TRBV18 and TRBJ2-7; 10 nucleotides align to TRBD1. The germline V gene encodes CDR1 KGHSH and CDR2 LQKENI. This CDR3 spans 18 amino acids. V gave up 3 bases and J gave up 2 bases; unmatched junction bases: 13. CDR3 amino acids: CASSPEGTGVPPTYEQYF. The CDR3 DNA reads TGTGCCAGCTCACCGGAAGGGACAGGGGTGCCCCCAACCTACGAGCAGTACTTC.

This clonotype was detected a few times. The rearrangement uses TRBV27 and TRBJ2-1, with 13 bases lining up with TRBD2. The J segment lost 8 bases and the V segment lost 6 bases, leaving 7 bases of the junction unmatched. The CDR3 runs 15 residues. Germline CDR1 is MNHEY and CDR2 is SMNVEV (reference sequence). In DNA form, the CDR3 reads TGTGCCAGCAGCCCGACTAGCGGGAGGTTGGATGAGCAGTTCTTC. Residues: CASSPTSGRLDEQFF.

J is TRBJ2-1 and V is TRBV29-1; 8 bases fit TRBD2. Per the germline V gene, CDR1 is SQVTM and CDR2 is ANQGSEA. The V and J ends lost 0 bases and 0 bases, in that order; junction bases with no gene match: 13. The CDR3 is 19 amino acids. The CDR3 nucleotides are TGCAGCGTTGAAGATAGAATACTAGCGGATCTCAGCTCCTACAATGAGCAGTTCTTC. It codes for CSVEDRILADLSSYNEQFF.

The genes are TRBV9 and TRBJ1-2; tentatively, D is TRBD1 (6 bases). Trimming removed 0 bases from V and 6 bases from J, with 24 bases in between. The CDR3 is 18 residues long. Germline-derived CDR1 and CDR2 are SGDLS and YYNGEE. The CDR3 region is CASSVAAFQGRTGDGYTF. The CDR3 nucleotides are TGTGCCAGCAGCGTAGCTGCCTTCCAGGGGCGCACCGGGGATGGCTACACCTTC. The entire variable domain, with the rest obtained from reference TRBV9 and TRBJ1-2, is as follows: DSGVTQTPKHLITATGQRVTLRCSPRSGDLSVYWYQQSLDQGLQFLIQYYNGEERAKGNILERFSAQQFPDLHSELNLSSLELGDSALYFCASSVAAFQGRTGDGYTFGSGTRLTVV.

V usage is TRBV4-3 and J usage is TRBJ2-1, with 8 bases aligning to TRBD1. CDR1 and CDR2 (germline): LGHNA, YSLEER. V gave up 1 base and J gave up 6 bases; unmatched junction bases: 5. The CDR3 is made up of 15 amino acids. The CDR3 DNA sequence: TGCGCCAGCAGCCAAGCTGACAGGGGAGGCAATGAGCAGTTCTTC. Protein sequence: CASSQADRGGNEQFF.

The CDR3, as DNA: TGTGCCAGCACCGAAACGGGCCAGGCGGGGTACTATGGCTACACCTTC. Protein product: CASTETGQAGYYGYTF. The V call is TRBV2, the J call TRBJ1-2; no reliable D call. V dropped 7 bases and J dropped 3 bases, with 21 bases sitting between them. Germline V lookup: CDR1 SNHLY, CDR2 FYNNEI. The CDR3 spans 16 residues.

The chain is built from TRBV9 and TRBJ1-5, with D unclear. CDR1 is SGDLS, CDR2 YYNGEE, per germline. Trimming shortened V by 7 bases and J by 2 bases, and 28 bases separated the two germline ends. The CDR3 runs 19 residues. This chain's CDR3 is CASDWTHSVRVGGNQPQHF. The DNA of the CDR3 is TGTGCCAGCGACTGGACTCATTCGGTCCGGGTAGGTGGCAATCAGCCCCAGCATTTT.

The rearrangement links TRBV27 to TRBJ2-5; weak D call: TRBD2 (5 bases). The germline V and J ends were trimmed by 6 bases and 5 bases, with 13 bases remaining between them. The CDR3 contains 13 residues. Germline values: CDR1 MNHEY, CDR2 SMNVEV (reference sequence). CDR3: CASRPFSGETQYF. The CDR3 DNA reads TGTGCCAGCAGACCCTTTTCGGGGGAGACCCAGTACTTC.

The chain is built from TRBV2 and TRBJ1-1; no clear D gene. Germline V lookup: CDR1 SNHLY, CDR2 FYNNEI. Trimming stripped 3 bases from V and 0 bases from J, with 14 bases between. The CDR3 has 16 residues. CDR3 amino acids: CASSDPGGEMNTEAFF. In nucleotides, the CDR3 is TGTGCCAGCAGTGACCCTGGTGGGGAGATGAACACTGAAGCTTTCTTT.

The chain carries TRBV10-3 and TRBJ1-2; weak D call: TRBD1 (6 bases). V lost 3 bases and J 8 bases, leaving 22 bases between the germline ends. In germline, CDR1 is ENHRY, CDR2 SYGVKD. This CDR3 contains 16 residues. CDR3 DNA: TGTGCCATCAGTGACCTTGGGGGGGGCTTGTTTCGAGGCTACACCTTC. Protein: CAISDLGGGLFRGYTF.

This clonotype has only a few counts. The chain joins TRBV7-2 to TRBJ2-2; D is perhaps TRBD1 (5 bases). The length of the CDR3 is 18 residues. Looked up from germline, CDR1 is SGHTA and CDR2 is FQGNSA. Trimming took 2 bases from V and 7 from J, leaving 23 bases between them. This chain's CDR3 is CASSLIRVAANEDGELFF. Written as DNA, the CDR3 is TGTGCCAGCAGCTTAATCAGGGTGGCCGCCAACGAGGACGGGGAGCTGTTTTTT.

The rearrangement links TRBV7-8 to TRBJ1-1; D unclear. The CDR3 consists of 11 residues. Trimming shortened V by 2 bases and J by 11 bases, and 9 bases separated the two germline ends. The V gene's germline CDR1 is SGHVS and CDR2 FQNEAQ. The CDR3 protein is CASSLWRWAFF. CDR3 nucleotides: TGTGCCAGCAGCTTATGGCGGTGGGCTTTCTTT.

This rearrangement joins TRBV15 to TRBJ2-7, with 8 bases aligning to TRBD1. Germline-derived CDR1 and CDR2 are LNHNV and YYDKDF (reference sequence). V dropped 0 bases and J dropped 9; count of bases not matched to a gene: 13. The CDR3 covers 16 residues. In DNA form, the CDR3 reads TGTGCCACCAGCAGAGAGACAGGGGACACCTCCAATAGGCAGTACTTC. Translated: CATSRETGDTSNRQYF.

The table lists this clonotype with a count of one. The chain uses TRBV29-1 and TRBJ1-2, with D possibly TRBD1 on 5 matching bases. The V end lost 6 bases, the J end lost 5 bases, and 22 bases lay between the germline ends. The CDR3 loop spans 15 amino acids. Per germline, CDR1 SQVTM and CDR2 ANQGSEA. CDR3 sequence (DNA): TGCAGCGTCTGGGACCCCGACGCGGGGCTGTATGGCTACACCTTC. Amino acids: CSVWDPDAGLYGYTF.

The chain joins TRBV9 to TRBJ2-2; D unresolved. Germline values: CDR1 SGDLS, CDR2 YYNGEE. Trimming removed 0 bases at V and 1 base at J, with 7 bases between. The CDR3 sequence is 15 residues long. This chain's CDR3 is CASSVGNRNTGELFF. CDR3 coding DNA: TGTGCCAGCAGCGTAGGTAACAGGAACACCGGGGAGCTGTTTTTT.

V is TRBV19 and J is TRBJ2-7; D might be TRBD1 (6 bases). Deletions cut 5 bases from V and 0 bases from J, with 11 bases between. The germline V gene encodes CDR1 LNHDA and CDR2 SQIVND (reference sequence). The CDR3 is 14 residues long. The CDR3, as DNA: TGTGCCAGTAGTGCCACACAGGGCTCCTACGAGCAGTACTTC. It codes for CASSATQGSYEQYF.

A few counts support this clonotype. The chain couples TRBV29-1 to TRBJ2-1; 9 nucleotides agree with TRBD2. CDR3 length: 14 residues. Trimming cost V 3 bases and J 9 bases; bases outside gene matches: 9. Germline values: CDR1 SQVTM, CDR2 ANQGSEA. The DNA of the CDR3 is TGCAGCGTTGAGCCAGCGGGAGGCTCCGTTGAGCAGTTCTTC. Its translation is CSVEPAGGSVEQFF.

V is TRBV5-4 and J is TRBJ1-1; 7 bases match TRBD1. Trimming cost V 3 bases and J 7 bases; bases outside gene matches: 3. Germline V gives CDR1 SGHNT, CDR2 YYREEE (reference sequence). The CDR3 extends over 12 amino acids. As DNA, the CDR3 is TGTGCCAGCAGCTATGGACAGGTTGAAGCTTTCTTT. This codes for CASSYGQVEAFF.

This sequence joins TRBV4-3 and TRBJ1-2; TRBD1 is a possible D gene (6 bases). V was trimmed by 3 bases and J by 1 base, leaving 12 bases between them. This CDR3 has 15 residues. Germline V gene lookup returns CDR1 LGHNA and CDR2 YSLEER. DNA of the CDR3: TGCGCCAGCAGCCACCGACTGGACAGTAACTATGGCTACACCTTC. Its protein is CASSHRLDSNYGYTF.